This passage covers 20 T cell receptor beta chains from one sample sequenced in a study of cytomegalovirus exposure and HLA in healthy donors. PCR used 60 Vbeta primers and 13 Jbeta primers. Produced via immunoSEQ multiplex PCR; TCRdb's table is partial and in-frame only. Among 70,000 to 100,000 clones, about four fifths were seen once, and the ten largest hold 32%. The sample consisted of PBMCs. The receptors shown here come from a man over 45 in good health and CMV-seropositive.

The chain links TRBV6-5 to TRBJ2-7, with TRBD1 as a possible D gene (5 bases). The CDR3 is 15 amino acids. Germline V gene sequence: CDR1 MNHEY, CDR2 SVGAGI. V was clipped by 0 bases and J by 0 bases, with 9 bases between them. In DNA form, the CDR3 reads TGTGCCAGCAGTTACTCGCAGGGCACCTCCTACGAGCAGTACTTC. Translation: CASSYSQGTSYEQYF.

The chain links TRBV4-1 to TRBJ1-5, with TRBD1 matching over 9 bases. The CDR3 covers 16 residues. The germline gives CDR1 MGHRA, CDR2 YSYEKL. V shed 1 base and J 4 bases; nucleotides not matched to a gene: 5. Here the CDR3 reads CASSQGPGQGNQPQHF. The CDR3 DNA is TGCGCCAGCAGCCAAGGTCCCGGACAGGGGAATCAGCCCCAGCATTTT.

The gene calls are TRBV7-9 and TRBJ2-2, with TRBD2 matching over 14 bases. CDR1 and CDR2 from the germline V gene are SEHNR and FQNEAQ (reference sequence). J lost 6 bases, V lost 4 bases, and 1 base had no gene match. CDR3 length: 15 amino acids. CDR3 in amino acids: CASSSTSGRAGELFF. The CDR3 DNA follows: TGTGCCAGCAGCTCGACTAGCGGGAGGGCCGGGGAGCTGTTTTTT.

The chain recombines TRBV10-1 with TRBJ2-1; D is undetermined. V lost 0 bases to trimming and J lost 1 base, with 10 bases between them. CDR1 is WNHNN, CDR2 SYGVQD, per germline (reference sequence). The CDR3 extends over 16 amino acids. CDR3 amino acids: CASSESTGSSYNEQFF. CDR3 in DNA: TGCGCCAGCAGTGAGTCGACTGGGTCTTCCTACAATGAGCAGTTCTTC.

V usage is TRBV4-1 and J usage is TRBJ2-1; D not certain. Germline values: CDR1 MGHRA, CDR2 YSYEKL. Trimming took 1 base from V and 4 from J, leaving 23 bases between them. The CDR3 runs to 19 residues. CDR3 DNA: TGCGCCAGCAGCCAAGGCCTCCAAAAAACTTCCTCCCTATACAATGAGCAGTTCTTC. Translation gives CASSQGLQKTSSLYNEQFF.

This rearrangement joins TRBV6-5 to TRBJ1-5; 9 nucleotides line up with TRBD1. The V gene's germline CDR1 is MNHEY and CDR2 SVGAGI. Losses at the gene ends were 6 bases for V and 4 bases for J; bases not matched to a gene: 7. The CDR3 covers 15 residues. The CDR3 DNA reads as TGTGCCAGCAGACCCGGACAGGGGAGAAATCAGCCCCAGCATTTT. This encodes CASRPGQGRNQPQHF.

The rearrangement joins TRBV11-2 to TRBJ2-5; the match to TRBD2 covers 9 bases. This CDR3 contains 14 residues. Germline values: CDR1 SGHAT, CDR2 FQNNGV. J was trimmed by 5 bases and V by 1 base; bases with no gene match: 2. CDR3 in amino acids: CASSLASGTETQYF. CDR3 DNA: TGTGCCAGCAGCTTAGCTAGCGGGACCGAGACCCAGTACTTC.

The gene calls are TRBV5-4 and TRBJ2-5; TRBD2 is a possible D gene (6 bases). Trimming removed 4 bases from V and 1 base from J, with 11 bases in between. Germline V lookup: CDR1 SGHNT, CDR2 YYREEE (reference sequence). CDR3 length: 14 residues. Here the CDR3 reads CASSPGTCQETQYF. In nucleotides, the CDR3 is TGTGCCAGCAGCCCCGGGACTTGCCAAGAGACCCAGTACTTC.

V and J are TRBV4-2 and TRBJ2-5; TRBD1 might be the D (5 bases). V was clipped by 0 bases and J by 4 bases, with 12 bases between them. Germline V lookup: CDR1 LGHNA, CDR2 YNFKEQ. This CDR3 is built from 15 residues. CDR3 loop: CASSQEGVEGETQYF. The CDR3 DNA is TGTGCCAGCAGCCAAGAAGGGGTAGAAGGAGAGACCCAGTACTTC.

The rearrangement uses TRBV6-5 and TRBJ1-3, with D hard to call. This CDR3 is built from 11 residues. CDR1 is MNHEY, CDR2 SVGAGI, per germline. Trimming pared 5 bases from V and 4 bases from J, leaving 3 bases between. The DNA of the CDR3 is TGTGCCAGCAGTCGGGGAAACACCATATATTTT. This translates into CASSRGNTIYF.

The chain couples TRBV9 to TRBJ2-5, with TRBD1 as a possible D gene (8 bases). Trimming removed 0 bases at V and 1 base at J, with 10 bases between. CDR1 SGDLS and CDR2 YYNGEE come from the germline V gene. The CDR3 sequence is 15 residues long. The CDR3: CASSVDRGGQETQYF. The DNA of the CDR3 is TGTGCCAGCAGCGTAGACAGGGGGGGCCAAGAGACCCAGTACTTC. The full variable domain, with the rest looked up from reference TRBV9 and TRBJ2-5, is DSGVTQTPKHLITATGQRVTLRCSPRSGDLSVYWYQQSLDQGLQFLIQYYNGEERAKGNILERFSAQQFPDLHSELNLSSLELGDSALYFCASSVDRGGQETQYFGPGTRLLVL.

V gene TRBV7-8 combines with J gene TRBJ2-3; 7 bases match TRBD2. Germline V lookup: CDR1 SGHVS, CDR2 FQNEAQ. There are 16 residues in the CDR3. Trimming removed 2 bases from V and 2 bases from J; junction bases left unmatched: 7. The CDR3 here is CASSLFLAASTDTQYF. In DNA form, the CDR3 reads TGTGCCAGCAGCTTATTCCTAGCGGCATCCACAGATACGCAGTATTTT. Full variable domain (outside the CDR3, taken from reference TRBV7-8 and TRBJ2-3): GAGVSQSPRYKVAKRGQDVALRCDPISGHVSLFWYQQALGQGPEFLTYFQNEAQLDKSGLPSDRFFAERPEGSVSTLKIQRTQQEDSAVYLCASSLFLAASTDTQYFGPGTRLTVL.

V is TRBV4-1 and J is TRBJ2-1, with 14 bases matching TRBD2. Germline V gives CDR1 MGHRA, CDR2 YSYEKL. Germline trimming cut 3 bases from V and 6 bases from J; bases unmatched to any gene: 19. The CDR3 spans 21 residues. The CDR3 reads CASSQEPGLAGDPTGFNEQFF. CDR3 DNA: TGCGCCAGCAGCCAGGAACCGGGACTAGCGGGAGACCCTACCGGATTCAATGAGCAGTTCTTC.

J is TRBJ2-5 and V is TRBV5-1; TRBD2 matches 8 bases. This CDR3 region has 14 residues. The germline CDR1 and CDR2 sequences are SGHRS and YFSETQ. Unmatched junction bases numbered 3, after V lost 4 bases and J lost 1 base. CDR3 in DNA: TGCGCCAGCAGCGGCACTAGCGGCCAAGAGACCCAGTACTTC. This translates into CASSGTSGQETQYF.

The CDR3 DNA follows: TGTGCCAGCACTCCACAGGGGGCGCGGGAGACCCAGTACTTC. Encoded protein: CASTPQGARETQYF. V usage is TRBV6-1 and J usage is TRBJ2-5; 9 bases line up with TRBD1. The CDR3 is made up of 14 amino acids. Germline V gene lookup returns CDR1 MNHNS and CDR2 SASEGT. V gave up 7 bases and J gave up 5 bases; unmatched junction bases: 8.

Here the CDR3 DNA reads TGTGCCAGCCACAGGGGGGAAAGTGAAAAACTGTTTTTT. Its translation: CASHRGESEKLFF. The V call is TRBV2, the J call TRBJ1-4; 8 bases align to TRBD1. Germline assignment: CDR1 SNHLY and CDR2 FYNNEI. Germline trimming cut 8 bases from V and 7 bases from J; bases unmatched to any gene: 6. This CDR3 is 13 amino acids long.

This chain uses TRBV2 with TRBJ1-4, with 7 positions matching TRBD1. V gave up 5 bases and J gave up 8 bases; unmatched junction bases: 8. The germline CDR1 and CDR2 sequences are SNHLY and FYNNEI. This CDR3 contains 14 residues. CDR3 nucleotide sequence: TGTGCCAGCAGTCTACAGGGGATTAACGAAAAACTGTTTTTT. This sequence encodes CASSLQGINEKLFF. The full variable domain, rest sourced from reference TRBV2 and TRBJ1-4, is EPEVTQTPSHQVTQMGQEVILRCVPISNHLYFYWYRQILGQKVEFLVSFYNNEISEKSEIFDDQFSVERPDGSNFTLKIRSTKLEDSAMYFCASSLQGINEKLFFGSGTQLSVL.

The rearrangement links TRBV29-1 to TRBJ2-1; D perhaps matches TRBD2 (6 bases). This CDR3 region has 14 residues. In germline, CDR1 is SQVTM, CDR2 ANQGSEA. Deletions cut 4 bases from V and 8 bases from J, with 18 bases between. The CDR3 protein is CSVVGSGVKDEQFF. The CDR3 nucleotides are TGCAGCGTTGTTGGTTCGGGAGTTAAAGATGAGCAGTTCTTC.

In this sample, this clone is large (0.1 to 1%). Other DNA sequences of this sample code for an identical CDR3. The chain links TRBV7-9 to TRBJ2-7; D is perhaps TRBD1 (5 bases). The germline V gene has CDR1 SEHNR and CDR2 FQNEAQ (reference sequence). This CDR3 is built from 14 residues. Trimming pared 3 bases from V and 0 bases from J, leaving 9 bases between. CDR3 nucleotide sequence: TGTGCCAGCAGCTTCGACAGATACTCCTACGAGCAGTACTTC. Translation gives CASSFDRYSYEQYF.

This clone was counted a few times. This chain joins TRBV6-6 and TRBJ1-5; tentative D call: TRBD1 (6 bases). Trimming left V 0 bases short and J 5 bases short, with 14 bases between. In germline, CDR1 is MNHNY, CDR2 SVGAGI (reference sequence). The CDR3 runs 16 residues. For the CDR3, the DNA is TGTGCCAGCAGTTACTCGGGGGGGCGCGGGGATCAGCCCCAGCATTTT. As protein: CASSYSGGRGDQPQHF.